This note documents a single TCR beta chain sequence. Which antigen it targets is not known. This may be a read error, as it is one base from a much larger clone. In this CDR3 the conserved last residue, phenylalanine or tryptophan, is missing, so a read error is likely. The hyperthyroidism patients were between 18 and 65 years old and newly diagnosed, with a disease duration of less than 2 months. The study excluded patients with uncontrolled infections, other autoimmune diseases, pregnancy or lactation. Diagnoses were established on the basis of clinical symptoms, serum thyroxine and TRAb, thyroid ultrasound, and orbital computed tomography. For progressor patients, blood was drawn at the first diagnosis of hyperthyroidism, before any ophthalmopathy symptoms had appeared. Ficoll-Paque density gradient centrifugation was used to isolate PBMCs from about 9.4 ml of fresh peripheral blood. Progressor patients were first diagnosed with Graves' hyperthyroidism and then developed ophthalmopathy during follow-up. Total RNA was extracted using Trizol reagent, and RNA quality was assessed on an Agilent 2100 Bioanalyzer.

The data belong to a study of T cells in Graves' hyperthyroidism and ophthalmopathy (dated by TCRdb to between 2017 and 2020). Study-wide context: Peripheral blood was sampled at the time of initial diagnosis, prior to any treatment. A discovery cohort of around 98 patients, roughly 45 with Graves' ophthalmopathy and 57 with stable Graves' hyperthyroidism, was used to find distinguishing TCR V-J signatures. An independent validation cohort of fewer than 20 hyperthyroidism patients and about 15 patients who later progressed to ophthalmopathy tested prospective prediction of ophthalmopathy. The 95 to 100 discovery patients were divided at random into training and test sets in a 7:3 ratio. In six Graves' hyperthyroidism patients, the study also compared T-cell repertoires from thyroid tissue with T-cell repertoires from blood. Following sampling, methimazole starting at 30 mg daily was given to hyperthyroidism patients, and high-dose intravenous methylprednisolone was given to ophthalmopathy patients. The paper describes TCR Vbeta CDR3 sequencing of about 140 peripheral blood samples, made up of fewer than 50 ophthalmopathy patients, over 70 hyperthyroidism patients and some 17 progressor patients.

Reading the germline V gene (reference sequence) gives CDR1 DFQATT and CDR2 SNEGSKA. The CDR3 length is 15 residues, termini included. Left in the record is the CDR3 DNA by itself, 45 bases read in frame from the first base. V is pared back by 0 bases and J by 3 bases, with 14 bases lying between the germline termini. The TCR beta CDR3 regions were amplified from the RNA transcripts. The first round of RT-PCR for the TCR CDR3 was performed with the HTBI primer set and the Qiagen OneStep RT-PCR kit. The libraries were constructed in a second round of multiplex PCR and then size-selected and purified. Paired-end sequencing of the libraries was performed with 100 bp reads on an Illumina HiSeq2000. In the authors' own workflow: SOAPnuke was used to process the raw data, throwing out any read that contained adapters or uncalled bases, had a mean Phred below 15, or lacked an exact constant-primer or identifier match. High-quality paired reads were merged using COPE v1.2.5, and each unique nucleotide sequence was defined as a clonotype. MiTCR v1.1 was used to align the clonotypes against IMGT TRBV, TRBD and TRBJ reference segments. Analysis was restricted to V-J combinations with a frequency above 0.0001, which covered just over 98% of repertoires. A TCS score was defined as the ratio between F50 (clonal expansion) and ExV (chaos), using BLOSUM62-based TCRdist between CDR3 peptides within each V-J. Welch's t-statistics and random forest reduced 500 to 650 V-J features to fewer than 15, which were used in a naive Bayes classifier (R e1071). In-frame beta chains were kept once TCRdb had trimmed the public reads at Q25 with fastp and called clones with MiXCR. When rows share a CDR3 protein, they turn into one entry using the most common DNA and genes. TCRdb's processing, not the authors' own work, is the source of the V and J calls. This sample holds about 380,000 distinct CDR3 sequences; 13% were observed only once. The top ten hold under 25% of the sample.

Study-wide findings and limitations: A 13 V-J signature model separated ophthalmopathy from stable hyperthyroidism, with around 90% sensitivity and 81.08% specificity in cross-validation and 80%/75% in testing. No statistical method was used to set the sample size in advance, and investigators knew the group allocation. Most expanded thyroid clonotypes (frequency above 0.001) were also found in blood, which suggests that blood repertoires may mirror thyroid immune responses. In validation, the model predicted progression to ophthalmopathy with around 71% sensitivity and approximately 74% specificity, a median of 6.5 months before onset.

Recombination joined TRBV20-1 with TRBJ1-1; TRBD1 could be the D gene, as 5 bases match. What was sequenced was blood. The clonotype comes from a man aged 30-40 years with Graves' hyperthyroidism that later progressed to Graves' ophthalmopathy. The DNA sequence is as follows: TGCAGTGCTAGAGATGTTAAAGGAGGGGACACTGAAGCTTTCCTT. This codes for CSARDVKGGDTEAFL.